This entry lists 2 T cell receptor beta chains sequenced from one sample in a study of monozygotic twins with inflammatory bowel disease. TCRdb re-called the 5' RACE reads and gives one entry per CDR3 protein, without DNA. This sample lists 300,000 to 450,000 distinct CDR3 sequences; its ten largest clones have 2.6%. The sequenced sample consisted of blood. These receptors all come from a human donor with ulcerative colitis or Crohn's disease, or a healthy co-twin of an affected twin (not recorded which).

The rearrangement uses TRBV2 and TRBJ1-2; the D call from TCRdb, TRBD1, cannot be confirmed without DNA. Germline CDR1 is SNHLY and CDR2 is FYNNEI. The CDR3 is 14 residues long. This CDR3 is CASSDSGGSYGYTF. The whole variable domain, filled in from reference TRBV2 and TRBJ1-2, reads EPEVTQTPSHQVTQMGQEVILRCVPISNHLYFYWYRQILGQKVEFLVSFYNNEISEKSEIFDDQFSVERPDGSNFTLKIRSTKLEDSAMYFCASSDSGGSYGYTFGSGTRLTVV.

J is TRBJ2-7 and V is TRBV4-3; without DNA, the TCRdb call of TRBD1 cannot be checked. The CDR3 is 14 residues long. Germline CDR1 is LGHNA and CDR2 is YSLEER. This chain's CDR3 is CASSQERGRYEQYF.